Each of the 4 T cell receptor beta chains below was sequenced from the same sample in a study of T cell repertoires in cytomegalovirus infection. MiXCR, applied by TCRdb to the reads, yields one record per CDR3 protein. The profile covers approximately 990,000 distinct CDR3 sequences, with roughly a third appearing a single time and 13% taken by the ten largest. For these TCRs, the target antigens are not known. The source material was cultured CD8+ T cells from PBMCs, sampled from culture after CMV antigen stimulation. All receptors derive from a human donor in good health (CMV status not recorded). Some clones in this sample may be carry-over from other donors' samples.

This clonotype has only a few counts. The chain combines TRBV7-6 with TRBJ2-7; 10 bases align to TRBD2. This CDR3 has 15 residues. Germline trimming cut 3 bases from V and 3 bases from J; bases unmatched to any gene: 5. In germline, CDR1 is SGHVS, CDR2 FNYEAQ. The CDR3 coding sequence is TGTGCCAGCAGCTTGCTTTGGACTAGCGGCTACGAGCAGTACTTC. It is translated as CASSLLWTSGYEQYF.

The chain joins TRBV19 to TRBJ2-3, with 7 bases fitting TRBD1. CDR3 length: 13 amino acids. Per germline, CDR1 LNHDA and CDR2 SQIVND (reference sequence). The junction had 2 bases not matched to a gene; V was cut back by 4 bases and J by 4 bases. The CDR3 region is CASSTGTADTQYF. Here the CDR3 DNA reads TGTGCCAGTAGTACTGGGACAGCAGATACGCAGTATTTT.

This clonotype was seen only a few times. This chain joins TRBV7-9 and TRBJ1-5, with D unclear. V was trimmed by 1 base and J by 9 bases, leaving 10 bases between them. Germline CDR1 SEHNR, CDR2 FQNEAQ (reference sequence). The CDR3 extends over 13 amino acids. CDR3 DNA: TGTGCCAGCAGCTTAGGGATAGGCTGGCCCCAGCATTTT. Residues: CASSLGIGWPQHF.

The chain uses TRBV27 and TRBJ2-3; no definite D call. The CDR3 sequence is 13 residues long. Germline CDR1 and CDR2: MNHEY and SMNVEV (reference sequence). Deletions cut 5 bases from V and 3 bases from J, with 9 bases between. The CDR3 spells CASSPHGTDTQYF. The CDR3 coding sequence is TGTGCCAGCAGTCCCCATGGGACAGATACGCAGTATTTT.